One and the same sample provided the 32 T cell receptor beta chains below, sequenced in a study of cytomegalovirus exposure and HLA in healthy donors. This table comes from immunoSEQ multiplex PCR, and its TCRdb copy is limited to in-frame clones, with some not included. Of some 200,000 clones listed, about 89% were seen once; the top ten hold about 1%. The sequenced sample consisted of PBMCs. All receptors come from a woman under 30 in good health and CMV-seronegative.

V is TRBV27 and J is TRBJ2-2; D gene uncertain. Germline CDR1 reads MNHEY; CDR2 reads SMNVEV (reference sequence). V lost 9 bases, J lost 0 bases, and 8 bases lay in between. The CDR3 is made up of 13 amino acids. The CDR3, as DNA: TGTGCCAGTCGAGACTCGAACACCGGGGAGCTGTTTTTT. Translation gives CASRDSNTGELFF.

This chain joins TRBV5-1 and TRBJ2-1; D uncertain. This CDR3 has 12 residues. Germline-derived CDR1 and CDR2 are SGHRS and YFSETQ. V shed 5 bases and J shed 6 bases, with 9 bases lying between them. The CDR3 reads CASSYGSNEQFF. The CDR3 DNA is TGCGCCAGCAGTTATGGCAGCAATGAGCAGTTCTTC.

There are a few counts of this clone. The chain recombines TRBV19 with TRBJ1-5; D is undetermined. Trimming removed 6 bases from V and 6 bases from J, with 12 bases in between. From germline, CDR1 is LNHDA and CDR2 SQIVND (reference sequence). This CDR3 is 13 amino acids long. CDR3 protein: CASSSVLSQPQHF. CDR3 coding DNA: TGTGCCAGTAGCTCTGTTTTGTCTCAGCCCCAGCATTTT.

V and J are TRBV27 and TRBJ2-7; a possible D gene is TRBD2 (5 bases). Germline V CDR1 and CDR2: MNHEY, SMNVEV (reference sequence). The V end lost 11 bases, the J end lost 6 bases, and 20 bases lay between the germline ends. The CDR3 has 13 amino acids. For the CDR3, the DNA is TGTGCCTGTAAATTGACTCCCCGGGGCGAGCAGTACTTC. Translation: CACKLTPRGEQYF.

This clone showed up just once. The V and J genes are TRBV6-5 and TRBJ1-3; 8 nucleotides agree with TRBD1. Looked up from germline, CDR1 is MNHEY and CDR2 is SVGAGI. Losses at the gene ends were 0 bases for V and 3 bases for J; bases not matched to a gene: 4. CDR3 size: 16 residues. The CDR3 loop reads CASSYSGQGYGNTIYF. The CDR3 nucleotides read TGTGCCAGCAGTTACTCAGGACAGGGATATGGAAACACCATATATTTT.

The CDR3 DNA follows: TGTGCCAGCCGAGGGACAGGGGGCGTTGCCGGGGAGCTGTTTTTT. Its translation is CASRGTGGVAGELFF. This chain uses TRBV2 with TRBJ2-2; 12 nucleotides match TRBD1. With 8 bases clipped from V and 6 bases from J, the junction kept 7 bases outside the gene matches. CDR3 length equals 15 residues. Germline V gene data show CDR1 as SNHLY and CDR2 as FYNNEI.

The V call is TRBV25-1, the J call TRBJ2-1, with 11 bases fitting TRBD2. V shed 6 bases, J shed 2 bases, and the junction held 12 bases outside the gene matches. Per germline, CDR1 MGHDK and CDR2 SYGVNS. The length of the CDR3 is 18 residues. CDR3 amino acids: CASRPTSGRGWAYNEQFF. The CDR3 nucleotides read TGTGCCAGCAGGCCCACTAGCGGGAGAGGATGGGCCTACAATGAGCAGTTCTTC.

This chain joins TRBV11-2 and TRBJ1-2; D gene ambiguous. This CDR3 has 18 residues. Trimming took 4 bases from V and 5 from J, leaving 26 bases between them. Germline CDR1 reads SGHAT; CDR2 reads FQNNGV. CDR3 nucleotides: TGTGCCAGCAGCTCCGCCACCAGACTCGGACGTGGAGGGTATGGCTACACCTTC. This sequence encodes CASSSATRLGRGGYGYTF. The entire variable domain, with the rest obtained from reference TRBV11-2 and TRBJ1-2, is as follows: EAGVAQSPRYKIIEKRQSVAFWCNPISGHATLYWYQQILGQGPKLLIQFQNNGVVDDSQLPKDRFSAERLKGVDSTLKIQPAKLEDSAVYLCASSSATRLGRGGYGYTFGSGTRLTVV.

This clone came up once. The chain uses TRBV5-1 and TRBJ1-2; the D is unclear. The V gene lost 4 bases and the J gene lost 4 bases, with 14 bases spanning the gap. The CDR3 extends over 14 amino acids. Germline loops: CDR1 SGHRS, CDR2 YFSETQ. CDR3 sequence: CASSPTGTLYGYTF. CDR3 DNA sequence: TGCGCCAGCAGCCCCACCGGTACCCTCTATGGCTACACCTTC.

This clone occurred once. The genes are TRBV6-5 and TRBJ1-5; D gene ambiguous. Trimming cost V 4 bases and J 4 bases, with 8 bases left between them. This CDR3 contains 13 residues. Germline-derived CDR1 and CDR2 are MNHEY and SVGAGI. The CDR3 coding sequence is TGTGCCAGCAGTTCCACTTGGAATCAGCCCCAGCATTTT. Protein: CASSSTWNQPQHF.

The genes are TRBV29-1 and TRBJ2-7; a possible D gene is TRBD2 (5 bases). This CDR3 contains 13 residues. The germline V and J ends were trimmed by 5 bases and 2 bases, with 13 bases remaining between them. Per germline, CDR1 SQVTM and CDR2 ANQGSEA. The CDR3 DNA is TGCAGCGTTAGCGGACTTACCCCCTACGAGCAGTACTTC. It yields the protein CSVSGLTPYEQYF.

The V call is TRBV5-5, the J call TRBJ1-5; D unclear. CDR1 SGHKS and CDR2 YYEKEE come from the germline V gene (reference sequence). Between the trimmed V and J ends, which lost 4 bases and 1 base, there was a span of 15 bases. This CDR3 spans 16 amino acids. CDR3 sequence (DNA): TGTGCCAGCAGCCGATATGAAGTTCTAAGCAATCAGCCCCAGCATTTT. It yields the protein CASSRYEVLSNQPQHF.

CDR3 residues: CASSYSTSGRAYEQYF. DNA for the CDR3: TGTGCCAGCAGTTACTCGACTAGCGGGAGGGCGTACGAGCAGTACTTC. The chain has TRBV6-6 and TRBJ2-7, with 14 bases aligning to TRBD2. The CDR3 is 16 amino acids. Trimming removed 0 bases from V and 4 bases from J; junction bases left unmatched: 2. Germline CDR1 reads MNHNY; CDR2 reads SVGAGI (reference sequence).

The genes are TRBV5-4 and TRBJ1-5; perhaps TRBD1 as D (6 bases). CDR1 SGHNT and CDR2 YYREEE come from the germline V gene (reference sequence). V gave up 4 bases and J gave up 4 bases, with 12 bases separating them. The CDR3 is 14 amino acids. CDR3 sequence: CASSAGQGNQPQHF. The CDR3 region has the DNA TGTGCCAGCAGCGCAGGGCAGGGGAATCAGCCCCAGCATTTT.

The chain has TRBV7-9 and TRBJ2-5, with TRBD2 matching 8 bases. This CDR3 contains 17 residues. Germline V gene lookup returns CDR1 SEHNR and CDR2 FQNEAQ (reference sequence). V trimming: 5 bases; J trimming: 1 base; junction bases outside the gene matches: 12. The DNA of the CDR3 is TGTGCCAGCAGCCCACCGGAAGTTACTAGCGGCCAAGAGACCCAGTACTTC. Protein product: CASSPPEVTSGQETQYF.

The chain combines TRBV5-1 with TRBJ2-6, with D unclear. Germline CDR1 SGHRS, CDR2 YFSETQ. The germline V and J ends were trimmed by 1 base and 0 bases, with 2 bases remaining between them. The CDR3 is 14 residues long. The CDR3 loop reads CASSLLSGANVLTF. In DNA, the CDR3 is TGCGCCAGCAGCTTGCTCTCTGGGGCCAACGTCCTGACTTTC.

The chain carries TRBV27 and TRBJ2-5; 10 bases agree with TRBD2. Germline V lookup: CDR1 MNHEY, CDR2 SMNVEV (reference sequence). Trimming at V came to 7 bases and at J to 5 bases, leaving 4 bases not matched to a gene. The CDR3 loop spans 13 amino acids. For the CDR3, the DNA is TGTGCCAGCACTAGCGGGAGCCGGGAGACCCAGTACTTC. Protein sequence: CASTSGSRETQYF.

The J gene is TRBJ2-1, the V gene TRBV12-2; the table names TRBD2, a call not compared with the DNA. TRBV12-2 is a listed pseudogene. There are 19 residues in the CDR3. The CDR3 region has the DNA TGTGCAAGTCGCCGTAAGGGGACTAGCGGGATGAGCTCCTACAATGAGCAGTTCTTC. Its protein is CASRRKGTSGMSSYNEQFF.

The gene calls are TRBV5-4 and TRBJ2-5; possible D gene TRBD2, 5 bases. The V gene's germline CDR1 is SGHNT and CDR2 YYREEE (reference sequence). Trimming shortened V by 7 bases and J by 2 bases, and 9 bases separated the two germline ends. CDR3 length: 12 residues. CDR3 DNA: TGTGCCAGCGGTCGGGGTCAAGAGACCCAGTACTTC. It translates to CASGRGQETQYF. The full variable domain, its missing parts supplied by reference TRBV5-4 and TRBJ2-5, is ETGVTQSPTHLIKTRGQQVTLRCSSQSGHNTVSWYQQALGQGPQFIFQYYREEENGRGNFPPRFSGLQFPNYSSELNVNALELDDSALYLCASGRGQETQYFGPGTRLLVL.

The chain combines TRBV9 with TRBJ2-7; TRBD2 agrees at 12 bases. CDR1 SGDLS and CDR2 YYNGEE come from the germline V gene. Losses at the gene ends were 3 bases for V and 2 bases for J; bases not matched to a gene: 18. This CDR3 has 20 residues. CDR3 bases: TGTGCCAGCAGCGCCGAAGCCCCGGGACTAGCGGGTTCCAATACCTACGAGCAGTACTTC. Translating it yields CASSAEAPGLAGSNTYEQYF.

The chain is built from TRBV6-1 and TRBJ2-3; tentatively, D is TRBD1 (6 bases). V lost 6 bases to trimming and J lost 5 bases, with 12 bases between them. Germline V gene lookup returns CDR1 MNHNS and CDR2 SASEGT. CDR3 size: 13 residues. The CDR3 bases are TGTGCCAGCAGAACCAACAGGGAAGATACGCAGTATTTT. This codes for CASRTNREDTQYF.

The chain links TRBV10-1 to TRBJ2-3, with 13 bases matching TRBD2. CDR1 is WNHNN, CDR2 SYGVQD, per germline (reference sequence). V lost 4 bases and J lost 5; bases outside the gene matches: 3. The CDR3 is 15 residues long. The CDR3 sequence: CASSGTSGGQDTQYF. CDR3 sequence (DNA): TGCGCCAGCAGTGGGACTAGCGGGGGTCAAGATACGCAGTATTTT.

This clone was observed a few times. The chain couples TRBV28 to TRBJ1-6; 9 nucleotides match TRBD1. Germline V CDR1 and CDR2: MDHEN, SYDVKM. Germline trimming cut 2 bases from V and 7 bases from J; bases unmatched to any gene: 3. CDR3 length: 15 residues. DNA for the CDR3: TGTGCCAGCAGTTTAGGGACAGGGAGGAATTCACCCCTCCACTTT. Translating gives CASSLGTGRNSPLHF.

The chain carries TRBV7-4 and TRBJ2-2, with D possibly matching TRBD1 (6 bases). In germline, CDR1 is SGHVT, CDR2 SQSDAQ. The V gene lost 3 bases and the J gene lost 7 bases, with 21 bases spanning the gap. The CDR3 runs to 17 residues. The CDR3 here is CASSLIPGQGSGGELFF. CDR3 bases: TGTGCCAGCAGCTTGATCCCCGGCCAGGGGTCGGGCGGGGAGCTGTTTTTT.

V gene TRBV30 combines with J gene TRBJ1-1; D is undetermined. There are 13 residues in the CDR3. V was pared by 2 bases and J by 0 bases, with 7 bases between. Germline V gene lookup returns CDR1 GTSNPN and CDR2 SVGIG (reference sequence). The CDR3 protein is CAWSWPMNTEAFF. DNA for the CDR3: TGTGCCTGGAGTTGGCCGATGAACACTGAAGCTTTCTTT.

The chain employs TRBV6-5 and TRBJ2-2; D gene uncertain. V was pared by 4 bases and J by 0 bases, with 6 bases between. Per the germline V gene, CDR1 is MNHEY and CDR2 is SVGAGI. The CDR3 runs to 14 residues. CDR3 coding DNA: TGTGCCAGCAGTTGGGCAGCGAACACCGGGGAGCTGTTTTTT. Translating it yields CASSWAANTGELFF.

This chain joins TRBV29-1 and TRBJ2-5; D is possibly TRBD2 (5 bases). Per the germline V gene, CDR1 is SQVTM and CDR2 is ANQGSEA. Trimming cost V 1 base and J 5 bases, with 5 bases left between them. The CDR3 contains 11 residues. In DNA, the CDR3 is TGCAGCGTTGAAGTAGCGGAGACCCAGTACTTC. Its protein is CSVEVAETQYF.

The chain combines TRBV5-4 with TRBJ2-2; 7 bases line up with TRBD1. J lost 5 bases, V lost 2 bases, and 9 bases had no gene match. The CDR3 covers 16 residues. The germline V gene has CDR1 SGHNT and CDR2 YYREEE (reference sequence). The CDR3 reads CASSLPDRARTGELFF. CDR3 nucleotide sequence: TGTGCCAGCAGCTTACCCGACAGGGCCAGAACCGGGGAGCTGTTTTTT. The variable domain in full, with the rest retrieved from reference TRBV5-4 and TRBJ2-2, is ETGVTQSPTHLIKTRGQQVTLRCSSQSGHNTVSWYQQALGQGPQFIFQYYREEENGRGNFPPRFSGLQFPNYSSELNVNALELDDSALYLCASSLPDRARTGELFFGEGSRLTVL.

This clone occurred once. The genes are TRBV4-1 and TRBJ2-1; 11 positions agree with TRBD2. This CDR3 has 17 residues. With 0 bases clipped from V and 2 bases from J, the junction kept 3 bases outside the gene matches. Germline V gene lookup returns CDR1 MGHRA and CDR2 YSYEKL. CDR3 loop: CASSQEGLADAYNEQFF. DNA for the CDR3: TGCGCCAGCAGCCAAGAGGGACTAGCGGACGCCTACAATGAGCAGTTCTTC.

This rearrangement joins TRBV27 to TRBJ2-7; 9 bases line up with TRBD1. The CDR3 sequence is 14 residues long. CDR1 and CDR2 (germline): MNHEY, SMNVEV (reference sequence). V lost 2 bases and J lost 2; bases outside the gene matches: 1. The DNA of the CDR3 is TGTGCCAGCAGTTTAACAGGGGGCGCCTACGAGCAGTACTTC. It is translated as CASSLTGGAYEQYF.

The chain uses TRBV6-1 and TRBJ2-6, with no clear D. Germline V gene sequence: CDR1 MNHNS, CDR2 SASEGT. The V and J ends lost 7 bases and 2 bases respectively, with 9 bases between them. This CDR3 spans 14 amino acids. CDR3: CASNVEAGANVLTF. For the CDR3, the DNA is TGTGCCAGCAATGTAGAGGCTGGGGCCAACGTCCTGACTTTC.

The V and J genes are TRBV19 and TRBJ2-7, with D maybe TRBD1 (6 bases). The V gene's germline CDR1 is LNHDA and CDR2 SQIVND (reference sequence). The CDR3 is 15 residues long. V was pared by 7 bases and J by 2 bases, with 18 bases between. The CDR3 loop is CASKSADRRTYEQYF. The CDR3 nucleotides read TGTGCCAGTAAATCCGCGGACAGACGAACCTACGAGCAGTACTTC.